The sequence of this T cell receptor beta chain was determined in a study of CD8+CD57+ T cells in acquired aplastic anemia. Background on the study: Roughly 10.8 million reads were obtained on average for healthy donor CD4+ cells. General observations from the study: Patients and controls shared about 27 CD8+ CDR3 sequences. A significant difference in CD8+ Simpson's diversity between patients and controls was not found.

As regards this clonotype: No antigen is known for it.

TCR beta VDJ and CDR3 profiles were obtained from a genomic DNA template. TCRdb re-called the reads with MiXCR, one entry per CDR3 protein. The sample contains some 48,000 distinct CDR3 sequences, about two thirds of which appear only once. The TCR comes from a human donor in good health, serving as a control. Specimen: sorted CD4+, CD8+, or CD8+CD57+ T cells (not recorded which) from PBMCs.

The CDR3 protein is CASSPIGDTDCEQYF. CDR3 nucleotide sequence: TGCGCCAGCAGCCCCATCGGGGACACTGATTGCGAGCAGTACTTC. V and J are TRBV5-1 and TRBJ2-7; tentatively, D is TRBD1 (6 bases). The V and J ends lost 4 bases and 6 bases respectively, with 20 bases between them. The CDR3 contains 15 residues. In germline, CDR1 is SGHRS, CDR2 YFSETQ.